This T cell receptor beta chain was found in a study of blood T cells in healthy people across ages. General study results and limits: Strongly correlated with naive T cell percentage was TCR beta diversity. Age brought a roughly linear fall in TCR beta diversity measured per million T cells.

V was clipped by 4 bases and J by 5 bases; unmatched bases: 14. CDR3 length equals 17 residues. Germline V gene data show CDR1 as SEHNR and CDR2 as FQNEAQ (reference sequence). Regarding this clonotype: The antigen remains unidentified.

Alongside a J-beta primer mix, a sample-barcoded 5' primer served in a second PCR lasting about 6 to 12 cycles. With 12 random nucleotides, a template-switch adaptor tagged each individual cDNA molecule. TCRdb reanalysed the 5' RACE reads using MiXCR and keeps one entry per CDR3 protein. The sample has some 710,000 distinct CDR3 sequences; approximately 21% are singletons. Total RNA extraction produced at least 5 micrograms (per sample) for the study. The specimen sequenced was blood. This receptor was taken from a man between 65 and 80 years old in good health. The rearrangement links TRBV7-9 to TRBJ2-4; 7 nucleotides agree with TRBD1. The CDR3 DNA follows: TGTGCCAGCAGCTCCCGACAGGGCACGACAATCCAAAACATTCAGTACTTC. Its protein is CASSSRQGTTIQNIQYF.